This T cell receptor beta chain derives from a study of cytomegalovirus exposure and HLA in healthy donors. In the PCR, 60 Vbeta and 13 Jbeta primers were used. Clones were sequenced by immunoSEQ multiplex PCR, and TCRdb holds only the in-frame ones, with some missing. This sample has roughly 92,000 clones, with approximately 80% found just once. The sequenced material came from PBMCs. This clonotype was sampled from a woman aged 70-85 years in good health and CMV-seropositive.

CDR3 sequence reads: CAGADRGRDTQYF. CDR3 sequence (DNA): TGTGCCGGGGCCGACAGGGGGCGAGATACGCAGTATTTT. The chain carries TRBV7-5 and TRBJ2-3; TRBD1, the D gene given by the table, was not confirmed from the DNA. TRBV7-5 is noted as a pseudogene. The CDR3 consists of 13 residues.